These T cell receptor beta chains were read from a single sample in a study of cytomegalovirus exposure and HLA in healthy donors. Clones were read by immunoSEQ multiplex PCR, and TCRdb kept only the in-frame ones, dropping some. Of roughly 120,000 clones in the sample, about 78% were seen once. The sample consisted of PBMCs. These receptors were taken from a woman aged 40 to 55 in good health and CMV-seropositive. Both conserved end residues are part of each CDR3. Each record gives: V gene, J gene, CDR3 protein.

v_gene: TRBV4-1; j_gene: TRBJ1-4; CDR3aa: CASSWTGGFEKLFF
v_gene: TRBV7-2; j_gene: TRBJ2-7; CDR3aa: CASSSRQGPYEQYF
v_gene: TRBV27; j_gene: TRBJ1-1; CDR3aa: CASSSSTGLTEAFF
v_gene: TRBV11-3; j_gene: TRBJ2-5; CDR3aa: CASSLGQLGTQYF
v_gene: TRBV5-4; j_gene: TRBJ1-3; CDR3aa: CASSSGTGGSGNTIYF
v_gene: TRBV6-5; j_gene: TRBJ1-6; CDR3aa: CASRGQGGSPLHF
v_gene: TRBV15; j_gene: TRBJ1-1; CDR3aa: CATSRVGNTEAFF
v_gene: TRBV29-1; j_gene: TRBJ1-1; CDR3aa: CSGRANTEAFF
v_gene: TRBV4-3; j_gene: TRBJ2-3; CDR3aa: CASSPLAGTAPDTQYF
v_gene: TRBV6-1; j_gene: TRBJ2-3; CDR3aa: CASSDHVDTQYF
v_gene: TRBV7-2; j_gene: TRBJ1-2; CDR3aa: CASSLEQVGYTF
v_gene: TRBV4-2; j_gene: TRBJ2-1; CDR3aa: CASSQRDRTDNEQFF
v_gene: TRBV6-5; j_gene: TRBJ2-7; CDR3aa: CASRTTEPYEQYF
v_gene: TRBV10-3; j_gene: TRBJ2-7; CDR3aa: CASAAGEPYEQYF
v_gene: TRBV10-3; j_gene: TRBJ2-7; CDR3aa: CAISERGQGSYEQYF
v_gene: TRBV9; j_gene: TRBJ1-4; CDR3aa: CASSRDSRDEKLFF
v_gene: TRBV30; j_gene: TRBJ1-3; CDR3aa: CAWTPRRGGGNTIYF
v_gene: TRBV9; j_gene: TRBJ1-4; CDR3aa: CASSAWGGGEEKLFF
v_gene: TRBV5-4; j_gene: TRBJ1-2; CDR3aa: CASSFPGQRTSWGKGYTF
v_gene: TRBV7-6; j_gene: TRBJ1-6; CDR3aa: CASSPKEVRNNSPLHF
v_gene: TRBV19; j_gene: TRBJ1-1; CDR3aa: CASSGLGGTEAFF
v_gene: TRBV19; j_gene: TRBJ2-1; CDR3aa: CASSGLGVDEQFF
v_gene: TRBV6-6; j_gene: TRBJ1-2; CDR3aa: CASSWDTTNYGYTF
v_gene: TRBV5-6; j_gene: TRBJ1-2; CDR3aa: CASSFPGDGYTF